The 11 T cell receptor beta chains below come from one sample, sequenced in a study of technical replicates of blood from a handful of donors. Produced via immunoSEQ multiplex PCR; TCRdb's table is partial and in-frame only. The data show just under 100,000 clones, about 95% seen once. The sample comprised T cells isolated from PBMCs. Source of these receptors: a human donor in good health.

CDR3 DNA sequence: TGTGCCAGTAGTGGGTCAGGGGGCCGGAGGTACGAGCAGTACTTC. Encoded protein: CASSGSGGRRYEQYF. This chain links TRBV19 with TRBJ2-7; 8 bases line up with TRBD1. The CDR3 runs to 15 residues. The germline V gene encodes CDR1 LNHDA and CDR2 SQIVND (reference sequence). The ends lost 5 bases at V and 4 bases at J; junction bases unmatched: 10. Together with reference TRBV19 and TRBJ2-7, the CDR3 gives the full variable domain: DGGITQSPKYLFRKEGQNVTLSCEQNLNHDAMYWYRQDPGQGLRLIYYSQIVNDFQKGDIAEGYSVSREKKESFPLTVTSAQKNPTAFYLCASSGSGGRRYEQYFGPGTRLTVT.

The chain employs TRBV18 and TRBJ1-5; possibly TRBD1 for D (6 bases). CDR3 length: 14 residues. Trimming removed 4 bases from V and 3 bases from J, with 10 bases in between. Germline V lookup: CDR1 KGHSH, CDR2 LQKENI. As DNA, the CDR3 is TGTGCCAGCTCACAAGGACAGATCAATCAGCCCCAGCATTTT. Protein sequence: CASSQGQINQPQHF.

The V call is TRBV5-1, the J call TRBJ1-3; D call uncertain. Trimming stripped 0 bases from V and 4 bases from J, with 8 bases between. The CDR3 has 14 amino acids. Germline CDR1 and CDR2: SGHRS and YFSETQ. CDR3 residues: CASSLAGYGNTIYF. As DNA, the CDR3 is TGCGCCAGCAGCTTGGCGGGTTACGGAAACACCATATATTTT.

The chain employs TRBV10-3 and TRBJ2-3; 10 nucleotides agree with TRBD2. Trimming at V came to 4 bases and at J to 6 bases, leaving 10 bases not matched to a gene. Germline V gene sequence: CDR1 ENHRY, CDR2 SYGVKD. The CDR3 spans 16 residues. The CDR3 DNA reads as TGTGCCATCAGTGTAGCGGGAGGAGCAATTCATGATACGCAGTATTTT. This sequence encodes CAISVAGGAIHDTQYF.

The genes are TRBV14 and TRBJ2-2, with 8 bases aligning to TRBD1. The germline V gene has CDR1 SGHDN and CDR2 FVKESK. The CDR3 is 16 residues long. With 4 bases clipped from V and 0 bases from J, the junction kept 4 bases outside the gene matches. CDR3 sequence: CASSPWGQANTGELFF. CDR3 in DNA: TGTGCCAGCAGCCCATGGGGACAGGCGAACACCGGGGAGCTGTTTTTT.

The CDR3 coding sequence is TGTGCCGGGATATTAGCGGGAGGTAAGAATGAGCAGTTCTTC. This gives the protein CAGILAGGKNEQFF. The rearrangement links TRBV7-9 to TRBJ2-1, with 10 positions matching TRBD2. This CDR3 is built from 14 residues. Trimming at V came to 11 bases and at J to 7 bases, leaving 11 bases not matched to a gene. The germline V gene encodes CDR1 SEHNR and CDR2 FQNEAQ (reference sequence).

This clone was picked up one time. The CDR3 here is CASSLFSAQETQYF. DNA for the CDR3: TGTGCCAGCAGTTTATTTAGCGCCCAAGAGACCCAGTACTTC. The V gene is TRBV27, the J gene TRBJ2-5; tentatively, D is TRBD2 (5 bases). V dropped 1 base and J dropped 1 base, with 7 bases sitting between them. The CDR3 consists of 14 residues. In germline, CDR1 is MNHEY, CDR2 SMNVEV (reference sequence).

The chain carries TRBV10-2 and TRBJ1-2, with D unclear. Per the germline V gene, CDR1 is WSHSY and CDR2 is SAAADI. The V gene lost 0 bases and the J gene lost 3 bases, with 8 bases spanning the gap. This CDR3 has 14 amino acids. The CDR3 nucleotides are TGCGCCAGCAGTGAGTCGGAGGTTTACTATGGCTACACCTTC. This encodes CASSESEVYYGYTF.

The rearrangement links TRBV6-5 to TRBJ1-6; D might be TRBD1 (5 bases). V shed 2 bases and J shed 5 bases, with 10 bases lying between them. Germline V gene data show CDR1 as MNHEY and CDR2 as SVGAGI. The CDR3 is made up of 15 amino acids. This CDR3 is CASSYDRQNNSPLHF. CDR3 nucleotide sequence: TGTGCCAGCAGTTACGATCGACAGAATAATTCACCCCTCCACTTT.

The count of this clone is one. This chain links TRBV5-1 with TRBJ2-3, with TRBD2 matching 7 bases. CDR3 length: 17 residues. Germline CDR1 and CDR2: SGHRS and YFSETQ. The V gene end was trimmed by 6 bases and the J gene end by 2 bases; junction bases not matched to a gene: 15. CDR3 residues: CASTRVGGDGPTDTQYF. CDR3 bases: TGCGCCAGCACTAGAGTGGGAGGGGATGGGCCCACAGATACGCAGTATTTT.

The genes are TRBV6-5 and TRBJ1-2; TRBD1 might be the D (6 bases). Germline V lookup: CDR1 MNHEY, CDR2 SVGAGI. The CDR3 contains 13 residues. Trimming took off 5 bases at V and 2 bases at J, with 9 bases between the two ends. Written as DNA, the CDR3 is TGTGCCAGCAGTGTAGACAGGAACTATGGCTACACCTTC. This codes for CASSVDRNYGYTF.